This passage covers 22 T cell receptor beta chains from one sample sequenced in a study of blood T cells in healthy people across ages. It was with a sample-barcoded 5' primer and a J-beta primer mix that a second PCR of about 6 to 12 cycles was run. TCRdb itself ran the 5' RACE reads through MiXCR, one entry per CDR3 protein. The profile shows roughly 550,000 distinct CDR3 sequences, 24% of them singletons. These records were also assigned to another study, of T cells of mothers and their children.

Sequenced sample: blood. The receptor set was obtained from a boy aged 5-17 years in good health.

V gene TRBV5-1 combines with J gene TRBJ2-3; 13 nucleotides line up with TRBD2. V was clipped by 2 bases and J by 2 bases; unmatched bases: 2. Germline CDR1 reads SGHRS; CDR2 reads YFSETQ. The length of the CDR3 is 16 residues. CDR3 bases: TGCGCCAGCAGCTTTACTAGCGGGGGGGCCACAGATACGCAGTATTTT. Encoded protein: CASSFTSGGATDTQYF.

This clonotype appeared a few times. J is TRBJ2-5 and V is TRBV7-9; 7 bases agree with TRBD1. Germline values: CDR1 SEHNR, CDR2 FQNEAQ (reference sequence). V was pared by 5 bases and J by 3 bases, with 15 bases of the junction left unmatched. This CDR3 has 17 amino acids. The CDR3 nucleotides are TGTGCCAGCAGCGTCGGGACAGTCAGAGACTTAAAAGAGACCCAGTACTTC. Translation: CASSVGTVRDLKETQYF.

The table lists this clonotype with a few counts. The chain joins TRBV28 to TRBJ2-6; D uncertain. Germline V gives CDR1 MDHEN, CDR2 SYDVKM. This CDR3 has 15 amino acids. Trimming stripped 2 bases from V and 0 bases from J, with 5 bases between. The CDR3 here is CASSLMYSGANVLTF. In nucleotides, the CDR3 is TGTGCCAGCAGTTTAATGTACTCTGGGGCCAACGTCCTGACTTTC.

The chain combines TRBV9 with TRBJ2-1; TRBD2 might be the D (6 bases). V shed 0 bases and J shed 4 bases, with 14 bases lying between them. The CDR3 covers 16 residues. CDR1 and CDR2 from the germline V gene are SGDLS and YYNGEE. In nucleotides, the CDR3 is TGTGCCAGCAGCGTAGGGCGGCGGGGTTCTTACAATGAGCAGTTCTTC. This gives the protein CASSVGRRGSYNEQFF.

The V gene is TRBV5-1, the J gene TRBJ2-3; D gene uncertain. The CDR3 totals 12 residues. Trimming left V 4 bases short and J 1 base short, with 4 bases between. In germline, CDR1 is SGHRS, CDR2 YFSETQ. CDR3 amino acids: CASSTGTDTQYF. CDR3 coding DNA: TGCGCCAGCAGCACAGGCACAGATACGCAGTATTTT. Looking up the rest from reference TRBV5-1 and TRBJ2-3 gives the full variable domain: KAGVTQTPRYLIKTRGQQVTLSCSPISGHRSVSWYQQTPGQGLQFLFEYFSETQRNKGNFPGRFSGRQFSNSRSEMNVSTLELGDSALYLCASSTGTDTQYFGPGTRLTVL.

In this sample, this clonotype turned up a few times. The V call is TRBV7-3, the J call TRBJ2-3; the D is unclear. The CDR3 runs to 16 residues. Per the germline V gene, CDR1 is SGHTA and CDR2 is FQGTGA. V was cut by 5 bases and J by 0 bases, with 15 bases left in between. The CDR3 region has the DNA TGTGCCAGCAGCCCAAGCGCAGGTCTGAGCACAGATACGCAGTATTTT. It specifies CASSPSAGLSTDTQYF.

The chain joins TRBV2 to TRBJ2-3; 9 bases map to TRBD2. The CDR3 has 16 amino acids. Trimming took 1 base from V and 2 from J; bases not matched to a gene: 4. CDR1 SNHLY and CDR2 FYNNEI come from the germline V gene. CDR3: CASSEGLAGPTDTQYF. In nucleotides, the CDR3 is TGTGCCAGCAGTGAAGGGCTAGCGGGACCCACAGATACGCAGTATTTT.

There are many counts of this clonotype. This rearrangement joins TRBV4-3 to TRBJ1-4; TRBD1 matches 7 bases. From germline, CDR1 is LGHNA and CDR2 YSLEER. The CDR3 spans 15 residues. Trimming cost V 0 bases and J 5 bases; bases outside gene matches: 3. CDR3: CASSQEQGRNEKLFF. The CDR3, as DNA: TGCGCCAGCAGCCAAGAACAGGGGCGAAATGAAAAACTGTTTTTT.

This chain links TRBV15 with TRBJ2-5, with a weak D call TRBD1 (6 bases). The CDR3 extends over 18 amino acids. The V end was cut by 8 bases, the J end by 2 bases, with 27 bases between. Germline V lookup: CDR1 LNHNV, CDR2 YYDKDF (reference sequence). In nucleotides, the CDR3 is TGTGCCACCGGCGTAAGAGCGAAGGTGGACAGCTCGCAAGAGACCCAGTACTTC. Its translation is CATGVRAKVDSSQETQYF.

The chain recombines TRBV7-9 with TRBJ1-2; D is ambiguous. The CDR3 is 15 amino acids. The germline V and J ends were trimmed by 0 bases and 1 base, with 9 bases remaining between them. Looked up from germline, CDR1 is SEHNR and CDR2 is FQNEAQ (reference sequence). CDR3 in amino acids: CASSLAAVLNYGYTF. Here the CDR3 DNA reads TGTGCCAGCAGCTTAGCGGCAGTGCTTAACTATGGCTACACCTTC.

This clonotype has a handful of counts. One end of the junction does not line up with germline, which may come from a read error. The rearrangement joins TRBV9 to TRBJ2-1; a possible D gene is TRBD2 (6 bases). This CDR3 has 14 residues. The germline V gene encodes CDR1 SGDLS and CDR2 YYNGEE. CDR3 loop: CTSSLGLPGHEQFF. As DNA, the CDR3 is TGTACCAGCAGCCTGGGACTCCCGGGGCATGAGCAGTTCTTC.

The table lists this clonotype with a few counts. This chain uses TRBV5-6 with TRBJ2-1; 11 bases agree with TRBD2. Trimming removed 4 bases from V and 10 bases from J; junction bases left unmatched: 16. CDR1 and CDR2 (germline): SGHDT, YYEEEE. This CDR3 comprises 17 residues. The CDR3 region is CASSPKSGSGRAGEQFF. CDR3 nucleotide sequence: TGTGCCAGCAGCCCAAAAAGCGGTAGCGGGAGGGCCGGGGAGCAGTTCTTC.

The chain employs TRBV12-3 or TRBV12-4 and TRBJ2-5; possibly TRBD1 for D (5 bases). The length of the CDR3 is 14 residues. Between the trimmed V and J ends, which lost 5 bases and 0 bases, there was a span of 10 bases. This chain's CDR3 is CASSLQAHQETQYF. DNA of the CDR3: TGTGCCAGCAGTCTACAGGCCCACCAAGAGACCCAGTACTTC.

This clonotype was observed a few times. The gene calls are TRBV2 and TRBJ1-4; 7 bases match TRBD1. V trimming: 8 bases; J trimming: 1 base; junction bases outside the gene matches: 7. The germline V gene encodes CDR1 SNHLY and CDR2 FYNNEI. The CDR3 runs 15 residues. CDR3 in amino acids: CASAVTGVTNEKLFF. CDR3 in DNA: TGTGCCAGCGCCGTAACAGGGGTAACTAATGAAAAACTGTTTTTT.

CDR3 in DNA: TGTGCCAGCAGCCCGGAAGGGGGGGTGGCTGAAGCTTTCTTT. It translates to CASSPEGGVAEAFF. V and J are TRBV9 and TRBJ1-1; D possibly corresponds to TRBD1 (6 bases). The CDR3 has 14 residues. Germline-derived CDR1 and CDR2 are SGDLS and YYNGEE. The V and J ends lost 4 bases and 6 bases respectively, with 16 bases between them.

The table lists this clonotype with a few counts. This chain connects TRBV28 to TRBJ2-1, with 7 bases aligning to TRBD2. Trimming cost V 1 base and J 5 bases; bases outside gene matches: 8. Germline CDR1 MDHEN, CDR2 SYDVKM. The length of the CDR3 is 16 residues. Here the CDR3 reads CASSLSGAGVNNEQFF. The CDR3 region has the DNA TGTGCCAGCAGTTTATCCGGGGCGGGGGTAAACAATGAGCAGTTCTTC.

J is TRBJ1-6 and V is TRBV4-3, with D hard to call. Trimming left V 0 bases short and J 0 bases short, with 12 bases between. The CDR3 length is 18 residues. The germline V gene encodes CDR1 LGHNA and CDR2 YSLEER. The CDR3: CASSQDTRASSYNSPLHF. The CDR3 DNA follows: TGCGCCAGCAGCCAAGATACGAGGGCTAGCTCCTATAATTCACCCCTCCACTTT.

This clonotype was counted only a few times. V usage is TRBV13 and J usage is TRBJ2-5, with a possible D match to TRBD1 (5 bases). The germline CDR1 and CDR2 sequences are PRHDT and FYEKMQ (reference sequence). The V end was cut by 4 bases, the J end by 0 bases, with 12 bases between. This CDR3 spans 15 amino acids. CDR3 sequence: CASSSPTGDQETQYF. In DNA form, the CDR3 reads TGTGCCAGCAGCTCGCCTACAGGTGACCAAGAGACCCAGTACTTC.

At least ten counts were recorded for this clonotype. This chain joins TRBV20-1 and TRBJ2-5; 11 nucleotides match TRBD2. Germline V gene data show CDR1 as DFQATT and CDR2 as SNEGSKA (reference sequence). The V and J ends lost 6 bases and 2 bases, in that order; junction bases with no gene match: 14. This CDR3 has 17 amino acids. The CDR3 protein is CSADGASGRSDQETQYF. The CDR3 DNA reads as TGCAGTGCCGACGGGGCTAGCGGGAGGTCCGATCAAGAGACCCAGTACTTC.

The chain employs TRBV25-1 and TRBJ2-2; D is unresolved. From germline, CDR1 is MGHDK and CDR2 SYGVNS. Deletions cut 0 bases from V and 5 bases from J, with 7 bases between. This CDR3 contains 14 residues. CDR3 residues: CASSEYGRTGELFF. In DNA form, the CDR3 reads TGTGCCAGCAGTGAATACGGCAGGACCGGGGAGCTGTTTTTT.

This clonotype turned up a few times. CDR3 protein: CSARTNEQYF. The CDR3 DNA follows: TGCAGTGCTAGGACGAACGAGCAGTACTTC. The gene calls are TRBV20-1 and TRBJ2-7, with D hard to call. Germline CDR1 and CDR2: DFQATT and SNEGSKA (reference sequence). V was shortened by 3 bases and J by 5 bases, with 5 bases between the two germline ends. CDR3 length: 10 residues.

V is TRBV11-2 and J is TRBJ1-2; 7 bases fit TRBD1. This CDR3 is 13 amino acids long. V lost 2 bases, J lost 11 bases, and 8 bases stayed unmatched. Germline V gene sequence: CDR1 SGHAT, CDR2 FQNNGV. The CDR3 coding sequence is TGTGCCAGCAGCTTACCCGGACAGGTCGGGTACACCTTC. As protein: CASSLPGQVGYTF.